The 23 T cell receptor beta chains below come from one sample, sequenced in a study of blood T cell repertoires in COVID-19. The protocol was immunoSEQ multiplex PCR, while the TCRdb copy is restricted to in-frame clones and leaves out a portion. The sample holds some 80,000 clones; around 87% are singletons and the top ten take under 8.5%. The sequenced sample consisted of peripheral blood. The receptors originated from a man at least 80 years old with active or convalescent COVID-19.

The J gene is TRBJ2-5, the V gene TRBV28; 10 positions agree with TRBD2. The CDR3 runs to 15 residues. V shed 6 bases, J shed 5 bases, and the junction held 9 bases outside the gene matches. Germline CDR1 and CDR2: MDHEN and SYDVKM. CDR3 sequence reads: CASRPGTSEVETQYF. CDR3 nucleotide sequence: TGTGCCAGCAGGCCCGGGACTAGCGAGGTTGAGACCCAGTACTTC.

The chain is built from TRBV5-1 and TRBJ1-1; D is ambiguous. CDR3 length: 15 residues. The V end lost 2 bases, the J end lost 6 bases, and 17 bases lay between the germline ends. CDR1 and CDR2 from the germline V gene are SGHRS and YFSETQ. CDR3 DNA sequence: TGCGCCAGCAGCTTAAACCTCCGGACTAGGGCTGAAGCTTTCTTT. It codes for CASSLNLRTRAEAFF.

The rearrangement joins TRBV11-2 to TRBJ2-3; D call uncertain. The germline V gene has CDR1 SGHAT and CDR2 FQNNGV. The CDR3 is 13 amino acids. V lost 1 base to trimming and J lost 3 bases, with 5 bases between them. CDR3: CASSLGPTDTQYF. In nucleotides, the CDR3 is TGTGCCAGCAGCTTAGGTCCGACAGATACGCAGTATTTT.

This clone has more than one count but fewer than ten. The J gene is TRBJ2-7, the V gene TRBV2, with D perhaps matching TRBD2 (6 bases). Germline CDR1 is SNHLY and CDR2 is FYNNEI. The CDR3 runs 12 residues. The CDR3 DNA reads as TGTGCTTCGGGGGACCACACCTACGAGCAGTACGTC. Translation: CASGDHTYEQYV.

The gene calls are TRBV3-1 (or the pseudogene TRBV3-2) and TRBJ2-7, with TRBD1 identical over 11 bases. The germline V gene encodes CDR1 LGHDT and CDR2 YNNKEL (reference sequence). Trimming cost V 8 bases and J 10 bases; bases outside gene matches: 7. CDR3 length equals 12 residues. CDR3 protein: CASSGQGAPQYV. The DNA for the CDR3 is TGTGCCAGCTCTGGACAGGGGGCACCACAGTACGTC.

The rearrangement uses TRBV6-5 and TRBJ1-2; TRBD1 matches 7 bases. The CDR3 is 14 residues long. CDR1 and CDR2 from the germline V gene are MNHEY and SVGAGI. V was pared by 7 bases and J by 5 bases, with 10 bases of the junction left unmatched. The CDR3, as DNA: TGTGCCAGCACTTCAGGGGGGTCTCGATATGGCTACACCTTC. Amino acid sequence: CASTSGGSRYGYTF.

CDR3 loop: CATGVREGTGNEQFF. CDR3 bases: TGTGCCACCGGGGTCAGGGAGGGAACCGGCAATGAGCAGTTCTTC. The rearrangement joins TRBV24-1 to TRBJ2-1; 7 bases are shared with TRBD2. V was pared by 9 bases and J by 6 bases, with 13 bases of the junction left unmatched. The CDR3 is 15 residues long. Germline V gives CDR1 KGHDR, CDR2 SFDVKD.

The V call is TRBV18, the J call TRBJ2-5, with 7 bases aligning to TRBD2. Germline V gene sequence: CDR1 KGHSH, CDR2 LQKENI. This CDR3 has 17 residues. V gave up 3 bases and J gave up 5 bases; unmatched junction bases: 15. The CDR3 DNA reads TGTGCCAGCTCACCGCAATTGGCGGGAGCCACGGGGGAGACCCAGTACTTC. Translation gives CASSPQLAGATGETQYF.

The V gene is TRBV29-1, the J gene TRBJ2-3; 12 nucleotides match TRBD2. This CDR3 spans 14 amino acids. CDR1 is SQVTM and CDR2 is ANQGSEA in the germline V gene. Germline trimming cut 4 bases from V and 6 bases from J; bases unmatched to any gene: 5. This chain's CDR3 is CSVGTSGTADTQYF. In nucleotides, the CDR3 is TGCAGCGTTGGGACTAGCGGGACGGCGGATACGCAGTATTTT.

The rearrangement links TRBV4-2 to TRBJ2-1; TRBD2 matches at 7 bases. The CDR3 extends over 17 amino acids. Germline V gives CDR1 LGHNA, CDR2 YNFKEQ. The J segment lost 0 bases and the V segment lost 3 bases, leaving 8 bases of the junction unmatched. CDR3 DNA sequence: TGTGCCAGCAGCCAGAATTGGCTAGCGGTCTCCTACAATGAGCAGTTCTTC. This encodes CASSQNWLAVSYNEQFF.

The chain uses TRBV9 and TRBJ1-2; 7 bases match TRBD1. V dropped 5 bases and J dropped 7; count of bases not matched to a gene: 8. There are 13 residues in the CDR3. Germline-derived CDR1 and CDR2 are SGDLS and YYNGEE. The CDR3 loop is CASRSSGGRGYTF. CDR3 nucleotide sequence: TGTGCCAGCAGGAGCTCAGGGGGACGTGGCTACACCTTC.

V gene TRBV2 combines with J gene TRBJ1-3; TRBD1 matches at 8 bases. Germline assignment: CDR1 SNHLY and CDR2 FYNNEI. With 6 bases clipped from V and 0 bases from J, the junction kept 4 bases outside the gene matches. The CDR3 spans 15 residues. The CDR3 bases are TGTGCCAGCAGGGACACAGGGGGCTCTGGAAACACCATATATTTT. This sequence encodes CASRDTGGSGNTIYF.

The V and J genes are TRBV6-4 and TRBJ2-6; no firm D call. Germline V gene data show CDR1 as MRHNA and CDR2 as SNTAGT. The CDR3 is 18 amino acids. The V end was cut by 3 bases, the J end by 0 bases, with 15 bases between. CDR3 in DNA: TGTGCCAGCAGTGAAACATTCAAACCCCCCTCTGGGGCCAACGTCCTGACTTTC. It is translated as CASSETFKPPSGANVLTF.

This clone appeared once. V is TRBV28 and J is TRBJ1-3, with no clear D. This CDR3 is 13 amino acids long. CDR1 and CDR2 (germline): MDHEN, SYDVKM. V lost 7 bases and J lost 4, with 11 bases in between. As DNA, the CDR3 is TGTGCCAGCATTCCATCGAGGGGAAACACCATATATTTT. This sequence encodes CASIPSRGNTIYF. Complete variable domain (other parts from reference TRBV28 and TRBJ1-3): DVKVTQSSRYLVKRTGEKVFLECVQDMDHENMFWYRQDPGLGLRLIYFSYDVKMKEKGDIPEGYSVSREKKERFSLILESASTNQTSMYLCASIPSRGNTIYFGEGSWLTVV.

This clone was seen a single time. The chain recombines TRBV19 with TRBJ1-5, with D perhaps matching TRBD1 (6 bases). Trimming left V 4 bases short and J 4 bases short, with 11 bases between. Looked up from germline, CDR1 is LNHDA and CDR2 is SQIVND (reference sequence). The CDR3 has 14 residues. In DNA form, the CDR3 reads TGTGCCAGTAGTAAGCCAGGGGTGAATCAGCCCCAGCATTTT. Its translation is CASSKPGVNQPQHF.

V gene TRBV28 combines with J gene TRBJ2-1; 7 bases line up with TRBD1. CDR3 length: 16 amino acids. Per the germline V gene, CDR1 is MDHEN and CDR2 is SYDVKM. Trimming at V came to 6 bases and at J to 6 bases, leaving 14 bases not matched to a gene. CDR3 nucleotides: TGTGCCAGCAGCAGACCAGACAGGGCAATAGGCAATGAGCAGTTCTTC. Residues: CASSRPDRAIGNEQFF.

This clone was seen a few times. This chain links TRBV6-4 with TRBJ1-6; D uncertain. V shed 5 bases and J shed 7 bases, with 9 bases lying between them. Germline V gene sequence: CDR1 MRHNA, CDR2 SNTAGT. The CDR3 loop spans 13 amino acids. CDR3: CASSTEENSPLHF. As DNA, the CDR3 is TGTGCCAGCAGTACAGAAGAAAATTCACCCCTCCACTTT.

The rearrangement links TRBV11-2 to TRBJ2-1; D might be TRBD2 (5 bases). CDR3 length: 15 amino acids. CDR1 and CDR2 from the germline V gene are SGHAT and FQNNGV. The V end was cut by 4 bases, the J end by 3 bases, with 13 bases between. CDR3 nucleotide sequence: TGTGCCAGCAGCTATCGGACTTCAAACTACAATGAGCAGTTCTTC. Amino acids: CASSYRTSNYNEQFF.

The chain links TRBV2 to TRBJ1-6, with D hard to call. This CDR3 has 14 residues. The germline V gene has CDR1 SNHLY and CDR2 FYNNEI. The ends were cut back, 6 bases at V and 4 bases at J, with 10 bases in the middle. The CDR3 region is CASSPPGYNSPLHF. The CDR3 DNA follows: TGTGCCAGCAGCCCCCCGGGGTATAATTCACCCCTCCACTTT.

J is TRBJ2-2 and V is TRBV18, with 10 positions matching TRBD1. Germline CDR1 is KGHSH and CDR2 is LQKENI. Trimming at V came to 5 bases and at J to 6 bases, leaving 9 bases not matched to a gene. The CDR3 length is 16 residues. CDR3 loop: CASSAGTGDPPGELFF. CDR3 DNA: TGTGCCAGCTCAGCCGGGACAGGGGATCCACCCGGGGAGCTGTTTTTT.

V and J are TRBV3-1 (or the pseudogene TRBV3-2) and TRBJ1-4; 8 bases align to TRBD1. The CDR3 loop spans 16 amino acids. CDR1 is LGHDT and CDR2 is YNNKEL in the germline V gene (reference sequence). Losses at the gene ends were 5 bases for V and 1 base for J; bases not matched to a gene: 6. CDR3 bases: TGTGCCAGCAGCGACGGGACAGGACGAACTAATGAAAAACTGTTTTTT. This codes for CASSDGTGRTNEKLFF.

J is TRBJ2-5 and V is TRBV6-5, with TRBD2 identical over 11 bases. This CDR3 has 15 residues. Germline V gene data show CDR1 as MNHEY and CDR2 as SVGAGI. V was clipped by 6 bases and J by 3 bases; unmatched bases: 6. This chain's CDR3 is CASSNTGLAEETQYF. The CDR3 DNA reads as TGTGCCAGCAGCAATACGGGACTAGCGGAAGAGACCCAGTACTTC.

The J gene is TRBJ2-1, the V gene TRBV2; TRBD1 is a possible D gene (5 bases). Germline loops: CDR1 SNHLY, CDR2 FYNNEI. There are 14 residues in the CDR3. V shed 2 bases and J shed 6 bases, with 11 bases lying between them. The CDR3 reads CASSELQVANEQFF. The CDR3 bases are TGTGCCAGCAGTGAACTACAGGTCGCCAATGAGCAGTTCTTC.